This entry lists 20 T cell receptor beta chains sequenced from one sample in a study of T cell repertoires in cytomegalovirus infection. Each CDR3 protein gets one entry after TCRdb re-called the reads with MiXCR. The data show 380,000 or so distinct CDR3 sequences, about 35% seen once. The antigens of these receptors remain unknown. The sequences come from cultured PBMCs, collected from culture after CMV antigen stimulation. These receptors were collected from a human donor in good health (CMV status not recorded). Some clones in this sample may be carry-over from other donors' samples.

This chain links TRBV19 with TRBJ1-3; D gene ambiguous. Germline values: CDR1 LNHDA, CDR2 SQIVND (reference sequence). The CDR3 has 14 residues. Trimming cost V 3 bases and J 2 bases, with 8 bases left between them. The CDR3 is CASSMGGPGNTIYF. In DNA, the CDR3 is TGTGCCAGTAGTATGGGAGGCCCTGGAAACACCATATATTTT.

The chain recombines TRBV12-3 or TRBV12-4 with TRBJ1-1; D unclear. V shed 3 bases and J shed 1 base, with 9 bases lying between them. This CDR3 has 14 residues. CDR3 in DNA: TGTGCCAGCAGTTTGCAACGGACGAACACTGAAGCTTTCTTT. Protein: CASSLQRTNTEAFF.

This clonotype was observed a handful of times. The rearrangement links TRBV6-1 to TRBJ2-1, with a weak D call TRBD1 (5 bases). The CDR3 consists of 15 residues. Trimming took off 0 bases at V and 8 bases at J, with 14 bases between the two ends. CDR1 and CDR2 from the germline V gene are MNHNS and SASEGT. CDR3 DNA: TGTGCCAGCAGTGAAGCGGCAGGGCTAAGCGATGAGCAGTTCTTC. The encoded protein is CASSEAAGLSDEQFF.

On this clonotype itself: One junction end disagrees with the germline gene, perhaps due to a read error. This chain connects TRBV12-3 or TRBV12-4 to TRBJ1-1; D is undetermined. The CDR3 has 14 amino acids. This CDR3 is CASSLDPWNAEAFF. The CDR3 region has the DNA TGTGCCAGCAGTTTAGATCCTTGGAACGCTGAAGCTTTCTTT.

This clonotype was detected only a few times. The CDR3, as DNA: TGTGCCAGTAGTTTGGACCGGGACATCTACAATGAGCAGTTCTTC. This encodes CASSLDRDIYNEQFF. V gene TRBV19 combines with J gene TRBJ2-1; D possibly corresponds to TRBD1 (6 bases). Per the germline V gene, CDR1 is LNHDA and CDR2 is SQIVND (reference sequence). Trimming left V 5 bases short and J 3 bases short, with 14 bases between. The CDR3 runs 15 residues.

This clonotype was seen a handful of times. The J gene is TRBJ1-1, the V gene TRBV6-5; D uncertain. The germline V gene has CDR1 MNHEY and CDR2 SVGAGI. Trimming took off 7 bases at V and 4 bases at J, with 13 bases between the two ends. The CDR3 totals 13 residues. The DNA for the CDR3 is TGTGCCAGCAATGCGGCAGGACGCACTGAAGCTTTCTTT. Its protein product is CASNAAGRTEAFF.

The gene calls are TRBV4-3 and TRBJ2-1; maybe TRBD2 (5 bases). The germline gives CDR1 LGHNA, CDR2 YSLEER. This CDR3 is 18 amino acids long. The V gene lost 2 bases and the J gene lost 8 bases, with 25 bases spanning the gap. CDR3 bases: TGCGCCAGCAGCCAAAAGAGATCGGCGGGCTTGGGCCGGGATGAGCAGTTCTTC. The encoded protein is CASSQKRSAGLGRDEQFF.

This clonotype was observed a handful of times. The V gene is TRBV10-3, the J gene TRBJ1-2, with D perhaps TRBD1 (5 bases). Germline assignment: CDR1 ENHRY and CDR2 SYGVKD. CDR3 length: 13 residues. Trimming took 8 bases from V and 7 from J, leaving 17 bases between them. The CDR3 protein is CAIGGEGSPGYTF. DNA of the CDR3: TGTGCCATCGGGGGGGAGGGGAGTCCTGGCTACACCTTC.

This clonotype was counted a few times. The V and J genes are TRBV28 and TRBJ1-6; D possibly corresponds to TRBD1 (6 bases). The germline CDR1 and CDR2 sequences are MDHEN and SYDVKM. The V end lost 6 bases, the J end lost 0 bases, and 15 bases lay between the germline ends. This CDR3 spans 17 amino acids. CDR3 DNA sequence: TGTGCCAGCAGCAAGACAGGACCCAGCTCCTATAATTCACCCCTCCACTTT. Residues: CASSKTGPSSYNSPLHF.

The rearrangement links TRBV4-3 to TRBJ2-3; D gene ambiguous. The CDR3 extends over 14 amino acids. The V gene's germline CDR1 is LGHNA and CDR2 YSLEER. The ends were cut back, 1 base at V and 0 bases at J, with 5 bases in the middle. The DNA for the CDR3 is TGCGCCAGCAGCCAAGTATCAAGCACAGATACGCAGTATTTT. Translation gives CASSQVSSTDTQYF.

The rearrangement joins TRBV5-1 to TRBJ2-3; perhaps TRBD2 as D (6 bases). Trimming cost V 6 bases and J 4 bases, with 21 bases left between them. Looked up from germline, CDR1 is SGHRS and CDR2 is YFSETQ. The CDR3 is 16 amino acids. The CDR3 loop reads CASTNSGGVGADTQYF. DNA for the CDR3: TGCGCCAGCACCAATTCTGGCGGGGTAGGGGCAGATACGCAGTATTTT.

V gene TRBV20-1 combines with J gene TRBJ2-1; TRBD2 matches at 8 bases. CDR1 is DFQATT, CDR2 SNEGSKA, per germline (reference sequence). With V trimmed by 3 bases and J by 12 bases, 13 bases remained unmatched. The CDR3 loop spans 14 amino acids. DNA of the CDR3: TGCAGTGCTAGGCTCCTAGCGGGCTCATTCCCGCAGTTCTTC. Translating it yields CSARLLAGSFPQFF.

CDR3 DNA sequence: TGTGCCAGCAGTCGTGGAGGGGAAAACTCCTACGAGCAGTACTTC. Its translation: CASSRGGENSYEQYF. The chain combines TRBV28 with TRBJ2-7, with D possibly TRBD2 on 6 matching bases. Germline V lookup: CDR1 MDHEN, CDR2 SYDVKM. The V and J ends lost 5 bases and 0 bases respectively, with 14 bases between them. CDR3 size: 15 residues.

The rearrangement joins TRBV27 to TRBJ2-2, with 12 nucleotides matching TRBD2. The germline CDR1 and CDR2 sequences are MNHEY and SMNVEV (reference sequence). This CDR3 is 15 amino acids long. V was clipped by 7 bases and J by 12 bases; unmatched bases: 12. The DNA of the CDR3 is TGTGCCAGCAAGGGACGACTAGCGGGAGCTTTGCAGCTGTTTTTT. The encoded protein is CASKGRLAGALQLFF.

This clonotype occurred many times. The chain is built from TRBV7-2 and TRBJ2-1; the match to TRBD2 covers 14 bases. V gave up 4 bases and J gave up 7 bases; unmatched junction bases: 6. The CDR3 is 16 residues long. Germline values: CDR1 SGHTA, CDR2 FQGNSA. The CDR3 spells CASSSVRTSGRNEQFF. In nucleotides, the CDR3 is TGTGCCAGCAGCTCTGTCAGGACTAGCGGGAGGAATGAGCAGTTCTTC.

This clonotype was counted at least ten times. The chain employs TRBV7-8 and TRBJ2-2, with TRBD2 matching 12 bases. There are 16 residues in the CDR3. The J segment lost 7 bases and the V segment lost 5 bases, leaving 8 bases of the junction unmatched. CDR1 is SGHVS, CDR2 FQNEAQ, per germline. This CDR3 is CASSQTSSGRVGELFF. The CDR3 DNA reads TGTGCCAGCAGCCAGACGTCTAGCGGGAGGGTCGGGGAGCTGTTTTTT. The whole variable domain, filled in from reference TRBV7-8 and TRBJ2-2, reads GAGVSQSPRYKVAKRGQDVALRCDPISGHVSLFWYQQALGQGPEFLTYFQNEAQLDKSGLPSDRFFAERPEGSVSTLKIQRTQQEDSAVYLCASSQTSSGRVGELFFGEGSRLTVL.

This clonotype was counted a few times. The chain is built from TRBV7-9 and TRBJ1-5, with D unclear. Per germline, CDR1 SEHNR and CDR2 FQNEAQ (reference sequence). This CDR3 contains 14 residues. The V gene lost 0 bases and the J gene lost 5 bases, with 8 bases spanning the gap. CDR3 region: CASSLASEDQPQHF. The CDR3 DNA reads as TGTGCCAGCAGCTTAGCATCTGAGGATCAGCCCCAGCATTTT.

The CDR3 is CASSRLPYEQYF. CDR3 nucleotide sequence: TGTGCCAGCAGTAGACTCCCCTACGAGCAGTACTTC. The chain recombines TRBV28 with TRBJ2-7; D unresolved. Trimming took 5 bases from V and 2 from J, leaving 7 bases between them. From germline, CDR1 is MDHEN and CDR2 SYDVKM. The CDR3 runs 12 residues.

CDR3: CTSSWVAGADTQYF. CDR3 DNA sequence: TGTACCAGCAGCTGGGTAGCGGGAGCAGATACGCAGTATTTT. This chain joins TRBV7-2 and TRBJ2-3; 9 bases agree with TRBD2. CDR1 and CDR2 (germline): SGHTA, FQGNSA. This CDR3 region has 14 residues. With V trimmed by 4 bases and J by 4 bases, 3 bases remained unmatched.

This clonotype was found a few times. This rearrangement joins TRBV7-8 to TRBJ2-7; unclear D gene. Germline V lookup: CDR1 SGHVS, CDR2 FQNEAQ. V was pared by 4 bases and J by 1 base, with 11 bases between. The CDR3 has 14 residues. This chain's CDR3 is CASSSDLISYEQYF. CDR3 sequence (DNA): TGTGCCAGCAGCTCCGACCTTATATCCTACGAGCAGTACTTC.